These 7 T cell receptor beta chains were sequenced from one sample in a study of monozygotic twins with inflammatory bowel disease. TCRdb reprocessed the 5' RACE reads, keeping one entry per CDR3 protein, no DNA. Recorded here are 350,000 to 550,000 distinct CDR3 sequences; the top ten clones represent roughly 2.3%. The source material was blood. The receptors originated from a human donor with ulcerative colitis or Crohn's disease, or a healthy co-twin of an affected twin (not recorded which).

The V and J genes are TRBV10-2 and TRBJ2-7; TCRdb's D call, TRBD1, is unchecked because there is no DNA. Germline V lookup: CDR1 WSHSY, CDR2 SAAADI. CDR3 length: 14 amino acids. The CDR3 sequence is CASSESGQGGEQYF.

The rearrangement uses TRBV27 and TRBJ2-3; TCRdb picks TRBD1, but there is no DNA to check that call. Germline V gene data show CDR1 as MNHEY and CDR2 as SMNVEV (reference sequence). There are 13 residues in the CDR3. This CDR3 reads CASSTTGWDTQYF.

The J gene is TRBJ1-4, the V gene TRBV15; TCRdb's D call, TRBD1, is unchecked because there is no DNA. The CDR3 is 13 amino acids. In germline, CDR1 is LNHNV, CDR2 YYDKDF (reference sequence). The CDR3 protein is CATSSTGDEKLFF.

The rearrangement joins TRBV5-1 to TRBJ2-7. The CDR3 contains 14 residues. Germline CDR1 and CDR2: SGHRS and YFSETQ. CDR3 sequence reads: CASSLSTVSNEQYF.

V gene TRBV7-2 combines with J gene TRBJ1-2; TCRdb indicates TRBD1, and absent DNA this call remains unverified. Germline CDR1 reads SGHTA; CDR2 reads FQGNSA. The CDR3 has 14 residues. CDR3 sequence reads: CASSLSGQLTGYTF.

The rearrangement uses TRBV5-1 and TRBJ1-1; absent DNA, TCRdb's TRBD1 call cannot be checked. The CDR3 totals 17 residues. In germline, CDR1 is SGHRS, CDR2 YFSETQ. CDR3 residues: CASSLGNRGQGNTEAFF.

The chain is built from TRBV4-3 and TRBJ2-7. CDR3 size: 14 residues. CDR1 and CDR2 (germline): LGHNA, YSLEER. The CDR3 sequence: CASSHRTEYYEQYF.